This T cell receptor beta chain was captured by sequencing in a study of blood T cell repertoires in COVID-19. Methods used by the authors: Nucleated cell counts were estimated from reference gene primer amplification. Assay used: immunoSEQ multiplex PCR; TCRdb lists only in-frame clones, some missing. V and J calls and clone size are as listed in that table; D and trimming were resolved from the DNA. The profile shows around 190,000 clones, roughly 85% of them singletons. Germline V gives CDR1 LNHDA, CDR2 SQIVND (reference sequence). J was trimmed by 3 bases and V by 10 bases; bases with no gene match: 9. This CDR3 has 14 residues. Participant ages covered about 18 to 89 years across around 25 US areas. Cohort 3 donors were reported recovered after two negative PCRs, clearance, or symptom resolution.

The sequencing input was PBMCs or T cells enriched from blood (not recorded which). The chain uses TRBV19 and TRBJ2-1; TRBD1 matches 7 bases. This sequence was found in a woman under 30 who had recovered from COVID-19. CDR3 sequence: CATRPGQNYNEQFF. The CDR3 bases are TGTGCCACTCGGCCGGGACAGAACTACAATGAGCAGTTCTTC.